This TCR beta chain was profiled in a study of T cells in Graves' hyperthyroidism and ophthalmopathy. Study-wide results and limits: Blood also held most thyroid clonotypes expanded beyond 0.001.

This clonotype was recorded a few times. Antigen: not known. Researchers amplified the TCR beta CDR3 regions from RNA transcripts. In the first-round RT-PCR of the TCR CDR3, the HTBI primer set was used. In TCRdb, the multiplex PCR reads were re-called with MiXCR into one record per CDR3 protein. The repertoire holds about 480,000 distinct CDR3 sequences, 14% seen once, with around 17% in the top ten. Trimming removed 0 bases from V and 2 bases from J, with 14 bases in between. The CDR3 loop spans 17 amino acids. The germline V gene has CDR1 DFQATT and CDR2 SNEGSKA (reference sequence). The sequence came from a woman aged 18-29 years with Graves' hyperthyroidism. The sequencing input was blood. The chain has TRBV20-1 and TRBJ1-6; D possibly corresponds to TRBD1 (5 bases). CDR3 coding DNA: TGCAGTGCTAGAGATCTTGGGGGGAACACCTATAATTCACCCCTCCACTTT. The encoded protein is CSARDLGGNTYNSPLHF.